The 20 T cell receptor beta chains given below trace back to one sample, sequenced in a study of T cells in localized non-small cell lung cancer. TCRdb's copy holds only in-frame clones and misses some; the assay was immunoSEQ multiplex PCR. Of tens of thousands of clones listed, 79% are singletons. Sequences were derived from PBMCs, sampled before any cancer treatment. These receptors originate from a woman aged 40-69 years with stage II squamous cell lung carcinoma.

The chain couples TRBV18 to TRBJ1-3; D ambiguous. There are 15 residues in the CDR3. Trimming took off 3 bases at V and 1 base at J, with 10 bases between the two ends. CDR1 and CDR2 (germline): KGHSH, LQKENI. The CDR3 DNA reads TGTGCCAGCTCACCTCCTGTTGGATCTGGAAACACCATATATTTT. Translation gives CASSPPVGSGNTIYF.

The chain uses TRBV28 and TRBJ1-2; D perhaps matches TRBD1 (5 bases). The CDR3 is made up of 13 amino acids. V lost 3 bases and J 4 bases, leaving 9 bases between the germline ends. CDR1 is MDHEN, CDR2 SYDVKM, per germline. CDR3 sequence reads: CASSLGGPYGYTF. CDR3 bases: TGTGCCAGCAGTTTGGGGGGTCCCTATGGCTACACCTTC.

The gene calls are TRBV9 and TRBJ1-3; no clear D gene. Per the germline V gene, CDR1 is SGDLS and CDR2 is YYNGEE. The CDR3 consists of 14 residues. Trimming took 0 bases from V and 5 from J, leaving 9 bases between them. The CDR3 DNA follows: TGTGCCAGCAGCGTAGAGGAGCGTAGAAACACCATATATTTT. As protein: CASSVEERRNTIYF.

The chain links TRBV19 to TRBJ1-1; no clear D gene. V gave up 4 bases and J gave up 1 base, with 19 bases separating them. This CDR3 comprises 17 residues. Germline CDR1 and CDR2: LNHDA and SQIVND (reference sequence). The CDR3 DNA reads as TGTGCCAGTAGTACGGCCTACCGGGCCTGGGAGAACACTGAAGCTTTCTTT. Translated: CASSTAYRAWENTEAFF. Combining the CDR3 with reference TRBV19 and TRBJ1-1 gives the whole variable domain DGGITQSPKYLFRKEGQNVTLSCEQNLNHDAMYWYRQDPGQGLRLIYYSQIVNDFQKGDIAEGYSVSREKKESFPLTVTSAQKNPTAFYLCASSTAYRAWENTEAFFGQGTRLTVV.

V usage is TRBV5-5 and J usage is TRBJ1-1, with D possibly being TRBD1 (5 bases). Germline CDR1 and CDR2: SGHKS and YYEKEE (reference sequence). This CDR3 comprises 12 residues. V was pared by 7 bases and J by 5 bases, with 12 bases between. The DNA for the CDR3 is TGTGCCAGCTCCGGGGCAGAAACTGAAGCTTTCTTT. Translated: CASSGAETEAFF.

The table lists this clone with a few counts. The chain recombines TRBV21-1 with TRBJ2-1; the tabulated D call, TRBD1, remains unverified against the DNA. TRBV21-1 is given as a pseudogene. The CDR3 is made up of 22 amino acids. CDR3 loop: CASSKDRGPGQGVFSSYNEQFF. The DNA of the CDR3 is TGTGCCAGCAGCAAAGATAGGGGACCGGGACAGGGGGTATTCAGCTCCTACAATGAGCAGTTCTTC.

This clone was counted a few times. This chain connects TRBV5-1 to TRBJ1-2; maybe TRBD1 (5 bases). The germline V gene encodes CDR1 SGHRS and CDR2 YFSETQ. The length of the CDR3 is 17 residues. Trimming left V 4 bases short and J 7 bases short, with 26 bases between. CDR3 nucleotide sequence: TGCGCCAGCAGCCCCCGGAGGGGCGGGAGTTCGGGGGTTGGCTACACCTTC. The encoded protein is CASSPRRGGSSGVGYTF.

The sample holds a few counts of this clone. The rearrangement links TRBV10-3 to TRBJ2-2; D is possibly TRBD1 (6 bases). Deletions cut 2 bases from V and 7 bases from J, with 17 bases between. The V gene's germline CDR1 is ENHRY and CDR2 SYGVKD. The CDR3 covers 16 residues. This chain's CDR3 is CAISERGQGLNGELFF. CDR3 bases: TGTGCCATCAGTGAGAGAGGCCAGGGGTTGAACGGGGAGCTGTTTTTT.

This clone is termed medium-sized. The chain carries TRBV6-5 and TRBJ2-5; D uncertain. Germline CDR1 MNHEY, CDR2 SVGAGI. CDR3 length equals 13 residues. Trimming left V 2 bases short and J 4 bases short, with 8 bases between. The CDR3 is CASSYVPRETQYF. DNA for the CDR3: TGTGCCAGCAGTTACGTACCTAGAGAGACCCAGTACTTC.

This chain connects TRBV5-1 to TRBJ1-1; no clear D gene. The V gene's germline CDR1 is SGHRS and CDR2 YFSETQ. Between the trimmed V and J ends, which lost 2 bases and 1 base, there was a span of 6 bases. The CDR3 loop spans 13 amino acids. The CDR3, as DNA: TGCGCCAGCAGCTTAACCTGGAACACTGAAGCTTTCTTT. It codes for CASSLTWNTEAFF.

This clone is medium-sized. The chain links TRBV28 to TRBJ1-2; TRBD1 aligns across 7 bases. This CDR3 spans 13 amino acids. Per germline, CDR1 MDHEN and CDR2 SYDVKM. With 3 bases clipped from V and 8 bases from J, the junction kept 6 bases outside the gene matches. CDR3 sequence: CASSLTGQRGYTF. Here the CDR3 DNA reads TGTGCCAGCAGTTTGACAGGGCAGCGGGGCTACACCTTC.

The V and J genes are TRBV5-8 and TRBJ1-2; no clear D gene. CDR3 length: 12 amino acids. Germline V gene lookup returns CDR1 SGHTS and CDR2 YDEGEE. V lost 0 bases to trimming and J lost 3 bases, with 3 bases between them. In DNA form, the CDR3 reads TGTGCCAGCAGCTTGGAACACTATGGCTACACCTTC. This encodes CASSLEHYGYTF.

Of note for this clone: Germline is not matched at one junction end, which may reflect a read error. The V gene is TRBV5-1, the J gene TRBJ2-2; no firm D call. The CDR3 is 16 amino acids. Germline values: CDR1 SGHRS, CDR2 YFSETQ. CDR3 coding DNA: TGCGCCAGCAGCTTGGCTGAGGCTACGGTCACCGTGGAGCTGTTTTTT. The encoded protein is CASSLAEATVTVELFF.

The gene calls are TRBV5-4 and TRBJ1-2; no definite D call. Germline CDR1 reads SGHNT; CDR2 reads YYREEE (reference sequence). V was cut by 0 bases and J by 8 bases, with 17 bases left in between. CDR3 length: 15 residues. The CDR3 DNA follows: TGTGCCAGCAGCTTGGGAGGAGTAAGGACGCGAGGCTACACCTTC. The encoded protein is CASSLGGVRTRGYTF.

The chain uses TRBV4-1 and TRBJ2-5; possible D gene TRBD2, 6 bases. The germline V and J ends were trimmed by 1 base and 1 base, with 10 bases remaining between them. Germline values: CDR1 MGHRA, CDR2 YSYEKL. This CDR3 has 15 residues. CDR3 coding DNA: TGCGCCAGCAGCCAAGGGGCGGGGTTCCAAGAGACCCAGTACTTC. It yields the protein CASSQGAGFQETQYF.

The DNA of the CDR3 is TGTGCCAGCAGCTATATGGACGGTGGCTCTGGAAACACCATATATTTT. It specifies CASSYMDGGSGNTIYF. This sequence joins TRBV7-9 and TRBJ1-3; D gene unclear. There are 16 residues in the CDR3. V lost 4 bases and J lost 0, with 13 bases in between. In germline, CDR1 is SEHNR, CDR2 FQNEAQ (reference sequence). Supplemented by reference TRBV7-9 and TRBJ1-3, the full variable domain reads DTGVSQNPRHKITKRGQNVTFRCDPISEHNRLYWYRQTLGQGPEFLTYFQNEAQLEKSRLLSDRFSAERPKGSFSTLEIQRTEQGDSAMYLCASSYMDGGSGNTIYFGEGSWLTVV.

This chain uses TRBV6-5 with TRBJ2-3; no clear D gene. Between the trimmed V and J ends, which lost 5 bases and 8 bases, there was a span of 14 bases. Germline CDR1 reads MNHEY; CDR2 reads SVGAGI. The length of the CDR3 is 13 residues. DNA for the CDR3: TGTGCCAGCAGTACCTTATTAAGAGGTACGCAGTATTTT. Encoded protein: CASSTLLRGTQYF.

This chain links TRBV6-1 with TRBJ2-5; TRBD1 matches 7 bases. V shed 6 bases, J shed 0 bases, and the junction held 4 bases outside the gene matches. Germline CDR1 MNHNS, CDR2 SASEGT. CDR3 length: 14 residues. Here the CDR3 DNA reads TGTGCCAGCAGGCCCGGACAGGACCAAGAGACCCAGTACTTC. Translating it yields CASRPGQDQETQYF.

The chain links TRBV14 to TRBJ1-2; possible D gene TRBD1, 6 bases. This CDR3 has 14 residues. Per the germline V gene, CDR1 is SGHDN and CDR2 is FVKESK. Trimming removed 0 bases from V and 6 bases from J, with 11 bases in between. This chain's CDR3 is CASSQDWGQDGYTF. Here the CDR3 DNA reads TGTGCCAGCAGCCAAGACTGGGGGCAAGATGGCTACACCTTC.

The J gene is TRBJ2-5, the V gene TRBV19; TRBD1 agrees at 8 bases. This CDR3 spans 16 amino acids. Trimming took 2 bases from V and 2 from J; bases not matched to a gene: 7. Germline lookup yields CDR1 LNHDA and CDR2 SQIVND (reference sequence). The CDR3 sequence: CASSIMAGGPQETQYF. CDR3 coding DNA: TGTGCCAGTAGTATAATGGCAGGGGGCCCGCAAGAGACCCAGTACTTC.